This is a list of T cell receptor beta chains from one sample in a study of beta chain features in type 1 diabetes. The protocol was immunoSEQ multiplex PCR, while the TCRdb copy is restricted to in-frame clones and leaves out a portion. The repertoire includes about 710,000 clones, over 13% of them detected once, and 0.03% to 0.04% sits in the top ten. The sequenced sample was naive CD4+ T cells from blood. Every receptor here comes from a man aged 18 to 29 with type 1 diabetes. Each CDR3 is given with its conserved first and last residue. D genes are given only for firm matches. A clone size is listed for some rows: how often the clone was seen (once, few, many), or a class if it is expanded.

v_call,clone_size,d_call,j_call,cdr3_aa,cdr3_nt
TRBV30,-,-,TRBJ2-6,CAWSIQVGLSGANVLTF,TGTGCCTGGAGTATCCAGGTAGGGCTCTCTGGGGCCAACGTCCTGACTTTC
TRBV7-2,few,-,TRBJ2-7,CASSLVRAEQYF,TGTGCCAGCAGCTTAGTCAGGGCAGAGCAGTACTTC
TRBV5-1,-,-,TRBJ1-1,CASSNPNTEAFF,TGCGCCAGCAGCAACCCGAACACTGAAGCTTTCTTT
TRBV7-3,-,-,TRBJ1-6,CASSFDKNSPLHF,TGTGCCAGCAGCTTTGACAAGAATTCACCCCTCCACTTT
TRBV4-3,few,-,TRBJ1-5,CASSPVGGSQPQHF,TGCGCCAGCAGCCCGGTCGGGGGATCGCAGCCCCAGCATTTT
TRBV2,few,-,TRBJ1-2,CASTGFPTDYGYTF,TGTGCCAGCACAGGGTTTCCTACGGACTATGGCTACACCTTC
TRBV6-6,few,TRBD1,TRBJ2-3,CASSPFPQGSTDTQYF,TGTGCCAGCAGCCCCTTCCCACAGGGGAGCACAGATACGCAGTATTTT
TRBV30,few,-,TRBJ2-2,CAWTSPPNTGELFF,TGTGCCTGGACCTCACCCCCGAACACCGGGGAGCTGTTTTTT
TRBV18,-,TRBD1,TRBJ1-6,CASSRTGNNSPLHF,TGTGCCAGCTCACGGACAGGGAATAATTCACCCCTCCACTTT
TRBV30,-,-,TRBJ1-1,CAWSQSEAFF,TGTGCCTGGAGCCAGTCGGAAGCTTTCTTT
TRBV5-6,few,TRBD2,TRBJ2-7,CASSAGLAGGVYEQYF,TGTGCCAGCAGCGCCGGACTAGCGGGAGGAGTATACGAGCAGTACTTC
TRBV4-3,-,TRBD2,TRBJ2-5,CASSQSPSLAGVGETQYF,TGCGCCAGCAGCCAATCACCTTCGCTAGCGGGGGTTGGAGAGACCCAGTACTTC
TRBV23-1,-,TRBD2,TRBJ2-3,CASRQILYGLEDSDTQYF,TGCGCCAGCAGACAGATCCTCTATGGACTAGAGGATTCAGATACGCAGTATTTT
TRBV12-5,-,TRBD1,TRBJ2-1,CASGIVTGLGYNEQFF,TGTGCTAGTGGTATCGTGACAGGGTTGGGCTACAATGAGCAGTTCTTC
TRBV5-4,-,-,TRBJ2-7,CASSKTGIPYEQYF,TGTGCCAGCAGCAAGACCGGGATCCCCTACGAGCAGTACTTC
TRBV5-1,-,-,TRBJ2-2,CASSLGAPSDGELFF,TGCGCCAGCAGCTTGGGGGCGCCTTCGGACGGGGAGCTGTTTTTT
TRBV6-6,-,-,TRBJ2-7,CASSVLYEQYF,TGTGCCAGCAGCGTACTGTACGAGCAGTACTTC
TRBV18,few,-,TRBJ2-1,CASSPGSQVPHEQFF,TGTGCCAGCTCACCGGGGTCACAGGTCCCGCATGAGCAGTTCTTC
TRBV5-6,-,TRBD2,TRBJ2-1,CASSLQSSGSLYNEQFF,TGTGCCAGCAGCTTACAGTCTAGCGGGAGCCTTTACAATGAGCAGTTCTTC
TRBV6-5,-,-,TRBJ2-6,CASRYTGANVLTF,TGTGCCAGTAGATATACTGGGGCCAACGTCCTGACTTTC
TRBV2,-,TRBD2,TRBJ2-3,CASSALLATSGGTDTQYF,TGTGCCAGCAGCGCCCTCTTAGCTACTAGCGGGGGCACAGATACGCAGTATTTT
TRBV7-2,-,TRBD2,TRBJ2-1,CATSRTSNFEQFF,TGTGCCACCTCCCGGACTAGCAACTTTGAGCAGTTCTTC
TRBV13,-,-,TRBJ2-5,CASTGAGETQYF,TGTGCCAGCACTGGGGCTGGAGAGACCCAGTACTTC
TRBV19,few,-,TRBJ2-6,CASRSIGANVLTF,TGTGCCAGTAGAAGCATTGGGGCCAACGTCCTGACTTTC
TRBV7-3,few,TRBD1,TRBJ2-5,CASSLDREETQYF,TGTGCCAGCAGCTTGGACAGGGAAGAGACCCAGTACTTC
TRBV9,few,-,TRBJ2-1,CASSARRGGNEQFF,TGTGCCAGCAGCGCACGACGGGGCGGGAATGAGCAGTTCTTC
TRBV30,few,-,TRBJ1-5,CAWSVLVVGPQHF,TGTGCCTGGAGTGTATTAGTAGTTGGGCCCCAGCATTTT
TRBV20-1,-,-,TRBJ2-5,CSGLLQETQYF,TGCAGTGGGCTGCTCCAAGAGACCCAGTACTTC
TRBV7-2,-,-,TRBJ1-4,CASTLDEKLFF,TGTGCCAGCACCCTAGATGAAAAACTGTTTTTT
TRBV5-4,few,-,TRBJ1-1,CASSFFDRIRIEAFF,TGTGCCAGCAGCTTTTTCGACAGAATACGAATTGAAGCTTTCTTT
TRBV5-1,-,-,TRBJ2-5,CASSLRGQQETQYF,TGCGCCAGCAGCTTGAGGGGACAACAAGAGACCCAGTACTTC
TRBV5-1,-,TRBD1,TRBJ2-1,CASSYRGPYNEQFF,TGCGCCAGCAGCTACAGGGGTCCCTACAATGAGCAGTTCTTC
TRBV29-1,-,-,TRBJ2-1,CSVYTGYSYNEQFF,TGCAGCGTTTATACAGGGTATTCCTACAATGAGCAGTTCTTC
TRBV6-1,-,TRBD1,TRBJ2-4,CASQGDQDIQYF,TGTGCCAGCCAGGGGGATCAGGACATTCAGTACTTC
TRBV13,few,-,TRBJ2-3,CASSFFLTAGPTDTQYF,TGTGCCAGCAGCTTCTTCTTAACAGCAGGTCCCACAGATACGCAGTATTTT
TRBV28,-,-,TRBJ2-5,CASSLGRGLRETQYF,TGTGCCAGCAGTTTGGGCCGAGGGCTTAGGGAGACCCAGTACTTC
TRBV9,-,-,TRBJ1-1,CASSSRSGLGNTEAFF,TGTGCCAGCAGCTCCCGTTCGGGGCTGGGGAACACTGAAGCTTTCTTT
TRBV6-5,-,-,TRBJ1-4,CASSYSYGRNEKLFF,TGTGCCAGCAGTTACTCGTACGGGAGGAATGAAAAACTGTTTTTT
TRBV6-6,-,-,TRBJ2-1,CASRGEVRFF,TGTGCCAGCAGGGGCGAAGTACGGTTCTTC
TRBV28,few,-,TRBJ2-7,CASRRAGYEQYF,TGTGCCAGTAGACGTGCCGGCTACGAGCAGTACTTC
TRBV30,few,-,TRBJ2-5,CAWRDLWQETQYF,TGTGCCTGGAGGGATCTATGGCAAGAGACCCAGTACTTC
TRBV2,few,TRBD1,TRBJ2-5,CASSGDRGTQYF,TGTGCCAGCAGTGGAGACAGGGGGACCCAGTACTTC
TRBV5-1,few,TRBD2,TRBJ2-7,CASSSGLAGGGYEQYF,TGCGCCAGCAGCTCCGGACTAGCGGGAGGGGGCTACGAGCAGTACTTC
TRBV4-1,few,-,TRBJ2-3,CASSQTGLRTDTQYF,TGCGCCAGCAGCCAAACAGGACTGCGAACAGATACGCAGTATTTT
TRBV27,few,TRBD1,TRBJ1-4,CASSLWGTDREKLFF,TGTGCCAGCAGTTTATGGGGGACAGACCGTGAAAAACTGTTTTTT
TRBV5-4,few,TRBD2,TRBJ2-3,CASSLEASGGRDTQYF,TGTGCCAGCAGCTTGGAGGCTAGCGGGGGGCGAGATACGCAGTATTTT
TRBV5-1,-,-,TRBJ2-7,CASSLIQPSYEQYF,TGCGCCAGCAGCTTGATACAGCCTTCCTACGAGCAGTACTTC
TRBV6-5,-,-,TRBJ2-5,CASSSGSETQYF,TGTGCCAGCAGCTCCGGGTCGGAGACCCAGTACTTC
TRBV7-2,-,TRBD2,TRBJ2-3,CASSLAGAGVNTQYF,TGTGCCAGCAGCTTAGCAGGGGCGGGGGTAAATACGCAGTATTTT
TRBV9,-,-,TRBJ2-7,CASSALSGGGYEQYF,TGTGCCAGCAGCGCCCTTTCCGGGGGAGGTTACGAGCAGTACTTC